This T cell receptor beta chain was recovered during a study of brain T cells in children with intractable seizures. The ends lost 1 base at V and 5 bases at J; junction bases unmatched: 5. The CDR3 contains 16 residues. Germline V gives CDR1 MGHDK, CDR2 SYGVNS. Using immunoSEQ multiplex PCR, the repertoire was profiled, and TCRdb retains in-frame clones only, with some absent. The top ten clones hold 5.7% of a sample with around 340,000 clones, about 93% of them seen once. Turning to this clone: Its antigen is still unknown.

Findings of the study overall: Clones missing pre-surgery may reflect undersampling of that blood sample. Viral specificity was inferred only from CDR3 similarity; HCMV serostatus was unknown.

Regarding time point: blood from clinic visit 5 months post-surgery; TSC patient then seizure free. Only cases whose brain tissue showed the highest T cell transcript signatures were sequenced. Pre-surgery treatment included at least one anti-epileptic drug. The V and J genes are TRBV25-1 and TRBJ2-1; 10 bases map to TRBD2. Sequencing was performed on peripheral blood, taken more than 4 months after surgery. The TCR was taken from a boy in the first two years of life with tuberous sclerosis and intractable seizures. CDR3 DNA: TGTGCCAGCAGTGAATTAGTAGCGGGGGGTAACAATGAGCAGTTCTTC. Translated, it gives CASSELVAGGNNEQFF. The entire variable domain, with the rest obtained from reference TRBV25-1 and TRBJ2-1, is as follows: EADIYQTPRYLVIGTGKKITLECSQTMGHDKMYWYQQDPGMELHLIHYSYGVNSTEKGDLSSESTVSRIRTEHFPLTLESARPSHTSQYLCASSELVAGGNNEQFFGPGTRLTVL.